Below, one TCR beta chain is given with its context. Its target is not known. Primers: 60 Vbeta forward and 13 Jbeta reverse. Profiling relied on immunoSEQ multiplex PCR, and the TCRdb table lists in-frame clones only, not all of them. The sample carries over 200,000 clones, around 75% recorded once. The J segment lost 5 bases and the V segment lost 10 bases, leaving 7 bases of the junction unmatched. CDR1 and CDR2 (germline): WNHNN, SYGVQD (reference sequence). The CDR3 extends over 12 amino acids. The data belong to a study of cytomegalovirus exposure and HLA in healthy donors. In the study overall: Out of around 360 genotyped donors, about 84% belonged to the Caucasian-associated ancestry cluster.

Findings and limits, study-wide: Later on, an analysis found that several of the most significant clusters appeared to be linked to common viral pathogens, which included parvovirus B19. High sensitivity and specificity were reportedly achieved when the classifier diagnosed cytomegalovirus status. What TCR beta sequences reportedly achieved was accurate prediction of HLA-A and HLA-B alleles in most subjects.

V is TRBV10-1 and J is TRBJ2-5; TRBD2 matches 7 bases. The TCR originated in a woman aged 25 to 45 in good health and CMV-seronegative. Sequencing input: PBMCs. The CDR3 sequence: CAITTSLETQYF. The CDR3 nucleotides read TGCGCCATTACGACTAGCTTGGAGACCCAGTACTTC.